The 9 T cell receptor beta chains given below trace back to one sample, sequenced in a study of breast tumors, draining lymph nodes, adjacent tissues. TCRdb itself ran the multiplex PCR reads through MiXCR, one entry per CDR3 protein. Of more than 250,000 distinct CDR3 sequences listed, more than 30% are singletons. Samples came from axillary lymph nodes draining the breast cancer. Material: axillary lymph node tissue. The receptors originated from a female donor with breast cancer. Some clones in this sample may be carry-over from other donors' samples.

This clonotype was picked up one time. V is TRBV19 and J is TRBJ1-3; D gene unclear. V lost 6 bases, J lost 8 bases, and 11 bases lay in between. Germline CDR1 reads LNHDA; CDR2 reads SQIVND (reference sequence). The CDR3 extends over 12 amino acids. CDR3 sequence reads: CASSRSGDTIYF. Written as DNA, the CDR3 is TGTGCCAGTAGCCGATCCGGGGACACCATATATTTT.

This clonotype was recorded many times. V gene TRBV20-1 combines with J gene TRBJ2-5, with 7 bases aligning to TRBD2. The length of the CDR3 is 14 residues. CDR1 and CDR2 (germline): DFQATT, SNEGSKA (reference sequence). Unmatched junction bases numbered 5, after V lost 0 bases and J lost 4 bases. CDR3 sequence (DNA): TGCAGTGCTAGAGACGCTAGCGGCGTAGAGACCCAGTACTTC. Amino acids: CSARDASGVETQYF.

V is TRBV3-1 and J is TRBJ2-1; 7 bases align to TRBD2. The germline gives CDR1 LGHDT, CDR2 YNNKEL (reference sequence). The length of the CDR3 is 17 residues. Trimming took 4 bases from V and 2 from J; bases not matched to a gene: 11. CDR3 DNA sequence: TGTGCCAGCAGCCGACGGACTAGTAAAGGCCCCTACAATGAGCAGTTCTTC. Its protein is CASSRRTSKGPYNEQFF.

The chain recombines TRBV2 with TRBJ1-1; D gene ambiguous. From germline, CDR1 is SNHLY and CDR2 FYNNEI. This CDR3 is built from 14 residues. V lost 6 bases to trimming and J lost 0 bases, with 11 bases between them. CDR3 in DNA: TGTGCCAGCAGGCTTCGAGAGATGAACACTGAAGCTTTCTTT. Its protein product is CASRLREMNTEAFF.

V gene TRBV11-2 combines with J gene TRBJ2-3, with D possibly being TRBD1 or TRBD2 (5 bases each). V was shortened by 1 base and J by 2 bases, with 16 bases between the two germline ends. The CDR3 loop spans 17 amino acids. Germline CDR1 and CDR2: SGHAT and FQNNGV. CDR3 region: CASSLALTADLTDTQYF. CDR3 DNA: TGTGCCAGCAGCTTAGCGCTGACAGCGGATCTCACAGATACGCAGTATTTT.

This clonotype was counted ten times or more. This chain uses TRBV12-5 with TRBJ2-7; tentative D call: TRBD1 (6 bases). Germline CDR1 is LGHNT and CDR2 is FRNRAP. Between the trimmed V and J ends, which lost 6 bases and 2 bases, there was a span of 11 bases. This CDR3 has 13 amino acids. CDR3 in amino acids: CASGSGETYEQYF. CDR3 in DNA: TGTGCTAGTGGCTCAGGGGAAACCTACGAGCAGTACTTC.

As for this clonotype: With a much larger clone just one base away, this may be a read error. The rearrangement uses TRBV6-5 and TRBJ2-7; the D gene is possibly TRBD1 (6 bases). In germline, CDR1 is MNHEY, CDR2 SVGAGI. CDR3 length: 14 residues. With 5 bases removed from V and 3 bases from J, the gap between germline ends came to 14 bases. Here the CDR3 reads CASSHGLGGYEQYF. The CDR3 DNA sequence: TGTGCCAGCAGTCACGGTTTAGGGGGCTACGAGCAGTACTTC.

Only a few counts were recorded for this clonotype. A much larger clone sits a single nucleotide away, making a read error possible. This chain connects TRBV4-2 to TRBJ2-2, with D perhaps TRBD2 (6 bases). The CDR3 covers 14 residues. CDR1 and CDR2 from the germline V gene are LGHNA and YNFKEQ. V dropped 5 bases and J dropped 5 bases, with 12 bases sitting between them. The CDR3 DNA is TGTGCCAGCAGCGCGGGACTTCGTACCGGGGAGCTGTTTTTT. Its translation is CASSAGLRTGELFF.

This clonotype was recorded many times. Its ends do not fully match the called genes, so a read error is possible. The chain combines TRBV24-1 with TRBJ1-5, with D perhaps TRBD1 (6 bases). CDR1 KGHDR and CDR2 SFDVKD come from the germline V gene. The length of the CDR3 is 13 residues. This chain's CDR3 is CDQRTDSNQPQHF. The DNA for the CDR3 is TGCGACCAAAGGACAGATAGCAATCAGCCCCAGCATTTT.